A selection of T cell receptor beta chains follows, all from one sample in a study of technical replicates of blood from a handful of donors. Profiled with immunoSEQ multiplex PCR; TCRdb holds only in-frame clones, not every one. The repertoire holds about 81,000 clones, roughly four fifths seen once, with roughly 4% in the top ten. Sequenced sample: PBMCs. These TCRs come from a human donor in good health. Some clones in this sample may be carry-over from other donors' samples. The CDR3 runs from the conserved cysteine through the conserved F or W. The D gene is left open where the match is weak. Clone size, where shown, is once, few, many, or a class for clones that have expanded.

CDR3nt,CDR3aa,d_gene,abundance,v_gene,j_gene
TGTGCCACCGTAGTGAGCTCTGGAAACACCATATATTTT,CATVVSSGNTIYF,.,.,TRBV28,TRBJ1-3
TGTGCCAGCAGTTTTCGAGGGCTAGAGTCACCCCTCCACTTT,CASSFRGLESPLHF,.,.,TRBV27,TRBJ1-6
TGCGCCAGCAGCCAGAAAGAGCGGGACCGAGCCTACGAGCAGTACTTC,CASSQKERDRAYEQYF,TRBD2,.,TRBV4-1,TRBJ2-7
TGTGCCAGCAGCGACAGGGGTGGAAACTATGGCTACACCTTC,CASSDRGGNYGYTF,TRBD1,.,TRBV9,TRBJ1-2
TGTGCCAGCAACCCAGAAACAGAAAAACTGTTTTTT,CASNPETEKLFF,.,once,TRBV2,TRBJ1-4
TGTGCCAGCAGTTTGGAGACGGCCCAAAATCAGCCCCAGCATTTT,CASSLETAQNQPQHF,.,once,TRBV28,TRBJ1-5
TGTGCCAGCAGCGTCGGACTAGCGGAGGGCGGGGAGCTGTTTTTT,CASSVGLAEGGELFF,TRBD2,.,TRBV9,TRBJ2-2
TGTGCCAGCAGCCCACGGACTAGCGGGGGTAATGAGCAGTTCTTC,CASSPRTSGGNEQFF,TRBD2,.,TRBV7-9,TRBJ2-1
TGCAGCGTTGAAGACGGGGAGGGGACCTACGAGCAGTACTTC,CSVEDGEGTYEQYF,TRBD2,.,TRBV29-1,TRBJ2-7
TGTGCCACCAGCATCGGAGGGGGGGGAAATCAGCCCCAGCATTTT,CATSIGGGGNQPQHF,.,.,TRBV15,TRBJ1-5
TGCGCCAGCAGCCGATCGGGGGCTGGGGCCAACGTCCTGACTTTC,CASSRSGAGANVLTF,.,.,TRBV5-1,TRBJ2-6
TGTGCCAGCACTTCAGGGGGCATGTCAGATACGCAGTATTTT,CASTSGGMSDTQYF,TRBD1,.,TRBV2,TRBJ2-3
TGTGCCAGCAGCGTAGGCGGGAGTACCTACAATGAGCAGTTCTTC,CASSVGGSTYNEQFF,TRBD2,.,TRBV9,TRBJ2-1
TGTGCCAGCAGGATTGGACAGAATAGCAATCAGCCCCAGCATTTT,CASRIGQNSNQPQHF,.,.,TRBV27,TRBJ1-5
TGTGCCAGCAGTGAAGAACTAGCCGATGAGCAGTTCTTC,CASSEELADEQFF,.,.,TRBV2,TRBJ2-1
TGCGCCAGCAGCCTTAGACTAGCTCAAGAGACCCAGTACTTC,CASSLRLAQETQYF,TRBD2,once,TRBV5-1,TRBJ2-5
TGTGCCAGCAGCTCCTACGTGACAGGGCCGAGCTCCTACAATGAGCAGTTCTTC,CASSSYVTGPSSYNEQFF,TRBD1,.,TRBV5-6,TRBJ2-1
TGCGCCAGCAGCCAAGATCTCAGGGCTTCTGGAAACACCATATATTTT,CASSQDLRASGNTIYF,.,.,TRBV4-3,TRBJ1-3
TGCAGCGTTGAAAAGAGGGTGGGCACTGAAGCTTTCTTT,CSVEKRVGTEAFF,.,.,TRBV29-1,TRBJ1-1
TGTGCCAGTAGTACCCTCCCCCTCTACGAGCAGTACTTC,CASSTLPLYEQYF,.,.,TRBV19,TRBJ2-7
TGTGCCATCAGTGAGACGCTTGAGCGGGAGGCCTCCACAGATACGCAGTATTTT,CAISETLEREASTDTQYF,TRBD2,.,TRBV10-3,TRBJ2-3
TGTGCCAGCAGAGGGCTACAGGGGAACACTGAAGCTTTCTTT,CASRGLQGNTEAFF,.,few,TRBV27,TRBJ1-1
TGTGCCAGCAGCGTAGGGCAGGGGGAGACCCAGTACTTC,CASSVGQGETQYF,.,.,TRBV9,TRBJ2-5
TGTGCCAGCAGTGATATTTACTCTGGGGCAGGCGGTTCAGAGACCCAGTACTTC,CASSDIYSGAGGSETQYF,.,.,TRBV6-1,TRBJ2-5
TGTGCCACCAGCAGAGACCAGGGGAATGAAAAACTGTTTTTT,CATSRDQGNEKLFF,.,.,TRBV15,TRBJ1-4
TGTGCCAGCAGCCTGGGCATCCGGGGAACTAATGAAAAACTGTTTTTT,CASSLGIRGTNEKLFF,.,.,TRBV28,TRBJ1-4
TGTGCCAGCAGTTACTCTCGCGGGGGGGCCAGGTATGAGCAGTTCTTC,CASSYSRGGARYEQFF,TRBD2,.,TRBV6-5,TRBJ2-1
TGTGCCAGCAGTGAAGCCCAGGACAGGGGAACTGAAGCTTTCTTT,CASSEAQDRGTEAFF,TRBD1,.,TRBV2,TRBJ1-1
TGTGCCAGCAGTTCGATGAGATACGAGCAGTACTTC,CASSSMRYEQYF,.,.,TRBV6-5,TRBJ2-7
TGTGCCAGCAGCTCAGGGGGTTCACCCCTCCACTTT,CASSSGGSPLHF,TRBD1,.,TRBV7-6,TRBJ1-6
TGCGCCAGCAGTCAATACACGGCGGGTGGAGTTGAAGCTTTCTTT,CASSQYTAGGVEAFF,.,few,TRBV4-3,TRBJ1-1
TGCGCCAGCAGCCAAACCCAAATTCAGGGAACTGTCTACGAGCAGTACTTC,CASSQTQIQGTVYEQYF,.,.,TRBV4-1,TRBJ2-7
TGTGCCAGCAGCAACACAGATACGCAGTATTTT,CASSNTDTQYF,.,.,TRBV27,TRBJ2-3
TGCAGCGTTGCGTCGGGCTCCTACGAGCAGTACTTC,CSVASGSYEQYF,.,.,TRBV29-1,TRBJ2-7
TGTGCCAGCAGTTACAACGCGGGCAGGGGTACCTATGGCTACACCTTC,CASSYNAGRGTYGYTF,.,.,TRBV6-5,TRBJ1-2
TGTGCCAGCAGCATATCACACACAGATACGCAGTATTTT,CASSISHTDTQYF,.,few,TRBV9,TRBJ2-3
TGTGCCAGCTCACCATTATCCGGGGGGACTGAAGCTTTCTTT,CASSPLSGGTEAFF,.,.,TRBV18,TRBJ1-1
TGCAGTGGCGAAACTAATGAAAAACTGTTTTTT,CSGETNEKLFF,.,.,TRBV20-1,TRBJ1-4
TGTGCCAGCAGCTTAGGACATCTAGCGGGAGGGCCTTATGAGCAGTTCTTC,CASSLGHLAGGPYEQFF,TRBD2,.,TRBV7-2,TRBJ2-1
TGTGCCTGGAGTCCCGGGACTCTCAATGAGCAGTTCTTC,CAWSPGTLNEQFF,.,.,TRBV30,TRBJ2-1